This T cell receptor (beta chain) was recovered during a study of cytomegalovirus exposure and HLA in healthy donors. Overall study: Of all 400 or so donors who were genotyped, roughly 85% belonged to the Caucasian-associated ancestry cluster.

The PCR ran on 60 Vbeta and 13 Jbeta primers. The repertoire was sequenced with immunoSEQ multiplex PCR; TCRdb's copy has only in-frame clones and lacks some. The repertoire holds 200,000 to 250,000 clones, around 89% seen once, with around 1% in the top ten. Comments on this clone: Its target is not known.

Overall study results and limits: Versus the 666-donor mean, an Asian-associated ancestry cluster reportedly showed fewer N-insertions in a later analysis.

The sequenced material came from PBMCs. The TCR was taken from a young woman in good health and CMV-seronegative.

The CDR3 sequence: CASSFSAGGLDEQFF. Written as DNA, the CDR3 is TGCGCCAGCAGCTTTTCTGCGGGAGGGTTGGATGAGCAGTTCTTC. The chain uses TRBV5-1 and TRBJ2-1, with TRBD2 matching over 9 bases. V was clipped by 2 bases and J by 8 bases; unmatched bases: 8. The CDR3 covers 15 residues. Germline CDR1 SGHRS, CDR2 YFSETQ.